This T cell receptor beta chain was sequenced in a study of somatic mutations in cytotoxic T cells in rheumatoid arthritis. Overall study: After diagnosis, patient blood (about 30 ml EDTA) was drawn right away, before any treatment was given.

The method was immunoSEQ multiplex PCR; TCRdb's version includes in-frame clones alone and lacks a portion of them. The top ten hold roughly 27% of the sample, which has 13,000 to 15,000 clones, about 81% seen once. Sample: CD8+ T cells sorted from blood. The TCR was taken from an adult with rheumatoid arthritis.

The CDR3 sequence: CASSGLAPTGELFF. CDR3 nucleotides: TGTGCCAGCAGCGGACTAGCGCCCACCGGGGAGCTGTTTTTT. The chain is built from TRBV7-2 and TRBJ2-2, with 9 bases aligning to TRBD2. Germline CDR1 and CDR2: SGHTA and FQGNSA. Trimming removed 5 bases from V and 4 bases from J; junction bases left unmatched: 2. The CDR3 loop spans 14 amino acids.